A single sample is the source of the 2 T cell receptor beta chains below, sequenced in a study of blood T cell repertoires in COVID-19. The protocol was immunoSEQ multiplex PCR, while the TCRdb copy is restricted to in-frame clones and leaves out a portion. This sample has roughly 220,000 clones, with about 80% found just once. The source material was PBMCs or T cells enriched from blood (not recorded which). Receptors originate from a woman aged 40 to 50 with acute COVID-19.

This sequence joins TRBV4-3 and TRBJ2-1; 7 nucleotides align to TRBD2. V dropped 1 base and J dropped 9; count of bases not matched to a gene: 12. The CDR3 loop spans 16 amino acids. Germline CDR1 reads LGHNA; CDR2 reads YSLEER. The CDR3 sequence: CASSQGSGLDVGEQFF. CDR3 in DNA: TGCGCCAGCAGCCAAGGCTCCGGACTAGACGTGGGTGAGCAGTTCTTC.

CDR3 bases: TGTGCCAGCAGCGTCGAGACTAACACTGAAGCTTTCTTT. It specifies CASSVETNTEAFF. J is TRBJ1-1 and V is TRBV7-9; no definite D call. The germline V gene has CDR1 SEHNR and CDR2 FQNEAQ (reference sequence). This CDR3 has 13 residues. V lost 5 bases and J lost 2, with 9 bases in between.